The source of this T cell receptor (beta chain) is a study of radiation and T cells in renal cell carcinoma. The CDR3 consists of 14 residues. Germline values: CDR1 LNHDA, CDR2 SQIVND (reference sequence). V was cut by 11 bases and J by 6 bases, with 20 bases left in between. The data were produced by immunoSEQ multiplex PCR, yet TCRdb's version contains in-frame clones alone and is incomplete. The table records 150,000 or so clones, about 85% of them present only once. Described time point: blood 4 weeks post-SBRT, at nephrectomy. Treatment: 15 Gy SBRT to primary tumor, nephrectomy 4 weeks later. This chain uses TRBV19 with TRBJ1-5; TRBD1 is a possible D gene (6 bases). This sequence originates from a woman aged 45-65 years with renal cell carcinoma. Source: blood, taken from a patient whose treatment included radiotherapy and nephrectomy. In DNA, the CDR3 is TGTGCCTCCAAGCTACAGGGTAGGGGTCAGCCCCAGCATTTT. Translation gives CASKLQGRGQPQHF.